These T cell receptor beta chains were read from a single sample in a study of blood T cell repertoires in COVID-19. Using immunoSEQ multiplex PCR, the repertoire was profiled, and TCRdb retains in-frame clones only, with some absent. The sample has about 69,000 clones; 85% are singletons. The sample taken for sequencing was peripheral blood. All receptors derive from an older man with acute or convalescent COVID-19. CDR3s include the opening cysteine and the closing phenylalanine or tryptophan. The order of the fields is V gene, clone size, D gene, J gene, CDR3 DNA, CDR3 protein. D genes are given only for firm matches. A clone size is listed for some rows: how often the clone was seen (once, few, many), or a class if it is expanded.

V: TRBV19
size: once
D: TRBD2
J: TRBJ2-1
DNA: TGTGCCAGTAGGAAGAGCGGGAGCTCCTACAATGAGCAGTTCTTC
CDR3: CASRKSGSSYNEQFF

V: TRBV27
size: NA
D: NA
J: TRBJ1-1
DNA: TGTGCCAGCAGTTTATGGGGGGACGGCACTGAAGCTTTCTTT
CDR3: CASSLWGDGTEAFF

V: TRBV20-1
size: NA
D: TRBD2
J: TRBJ2-2
DNA: TGCAGTGCTAGTTTCGGGACTAGCGCCGCCGGGGAGCTGTTTTTT
CDR3: CSASFGTSAAGELFF

V: TRBV5-1
size: NA
D: NA
J: TRBJ2-3
DNA: TGCGCCAGCAGCTTGGACTTTCTCTCTCGCACAGATACGCAGTATTTT
CDR3: CASSLDFLSRTDTQYF

V: TRBV29-1
size: NA
D: TRBD1
J: TRBJ1-2
DNA: TGCAGCGTGGGGACAGGGCATGGCTACACCTTC
CDR3: CSVGTGHGYTF

V: TRBV9
size: NA
D: TRBD1
J: TRBJ1-2
DNA: TGTGCCAGCAGCGCCCCCGGGACAGGGTATGGCTACACCTTC
CDR3: CASSAPGTGYGYTF

V: TRBV19
size: NA
D: TRBD1
J: TRBJ2-1
DNA: TGTGCCAGTCGACAGACCGGGACAGGGGGTAACAATGAGCAGTTCTTC
CDR3: CASRQTGTGGNNEQFF

V: TRBV2
size: NA
D: NA
J: TRBJ1-2
DNA: TGTGCCAGCGGCCCTAACTATGGCTACACCTTC
CDR3: CASGPNYGYTF

V: TRBV4-2
size: NA
D: NA
J: TRBJ2-1
DNA: TGTGCCAGCAGCCAAGAGTACAGCAGGGGTGAGCAGTTCTTC
CDR3: CASSQEYSRGEQFF

V: TRBV18
size: NA
D: NA
J: TRBJ1-4
DNA: TGTGCCAGCTCACCGCAGGTAGAAGAAAAACTGTTTTTT
CDR3: CASSPQVEEKLFF

V: TRBV10-2
size: NA
D: TRBD2
J: TRBJ2-3
DNA: TGCGCCAGCAGCGTTTTTGGGGCGGGAGGCGGGGATACGCAGTATTTT
CDR3: CASSVFGAGGGDTQYF

V: TRBV7-2
size: once
D: TRBD1
J: TRBJ2-6
DNA: TGTGCCAGCACCCGGACAGGGATTCGGGGCTCTGGGGCCAACGTCCTGACTTTC
CDR3: CASTRTGIRGSGANVLTF

V: TRBV9
size: NA
D: NA
J: TRBJ1-3
DNA: TGTGCCAGCAGCGTAGAGGAGGCAGCTGGAAACACCATATATTTT
CDR3: CASSVEEAAGNTIYF

V: TRBV5-4
size: once
D: TRBD1
J: TRBJ2-4
DNA: TGTGCCAGCAGCTTGGTAACAGGGGGCAAGAGAAACATTCAGTACTTC
CDR3: CASSLVTGGKRNIQYF

V: TRBV11-1
size: NA
D: NA
J: TRBJ2-5
DNA: TGTGCCAGCAGCTTAGAGTCGGACAGCCCCCAGTACTTC
CDR3: CASSLESDSPQYF

V: TRBV10-3
size: NA
D: NA
J: TRBJ1-5
DNA: TGTGCCATCAGTCGCGGCGGGGACAATCAGCCCCAGCATTTT
CDR3: CAISRGGDNQPQHF

V: TRBV2
size: NA
D: NA
J: TRBJ2-6
DNA: TGTGCCAGCAGTGACCGGGGGGCAGGGAGTAACTCTGGGGCCAACGTCCTGACTTTC
CDR3: CASSDRGAGSNSGANVLTF

V: TRBV5-1
size: NA
D: NA
J: TRBJ1-2
DNA: TGCGCCAGCAGCCTAGGGGTCTCTGGCTACACCTTC
CDR3: CASSLGVSGYTF

V: TRBV9
size: NA
D: TRBD2
J: TRBJ2-5
DNA: TGTGCCAGCAGCGTGGGCGGGAGGACCCCCGGGACCCAGTACTTC
CDR3: CASSVGGRTPGTQYF

V: TRBV7-9
size: NA
D: NA
J: TRBJ2-7
DNA: TGTGCCAGCAGCTCCCAGGGGGGTAGCGGCTACGAGCAGTACTTC
CDR3: CASSSQGGSGYEQYF

V: TRBV10-2
size: NA
D: NA
J: TRBJ1-5
DNA: TGCGCCAGCAGTGAGCGGGGGGTATATAGCAATCAGCCCCAGCATTTT
CDR3: CASSERGVYSNQPQHF

V: TRBV7-2
size: NA
D: NA
J: TRBJ1-2
DNA: TGTGCCAGCAGCTTACAGGGTACAAGTGGCTACACCTTC
CDR3: CASSLQGTSGYTF

V: TRBV2
size: NA
D: TRBD2
J: TRBJ2-3
DNA: TGTGCCAGCTGGGGGTCTAGCGGGAGAGGGACGCAATATTTT
CDR3: CASWGSSGRGTQYF

V: TRBV29-1
size: NA
D: NA
J: TRBJ1-1
DNA: TGCAGCGTTTCCCCAGGTTCGACTTTCTTT
CDR3: CSVSPGSTFF

V: TRBV20-1
size: NA
D: NA
J: TRBJ1-1
DNA: TGCAGTGCTGGCAGAACGACTGAAGCTTTCTTT
CDR3: CSAGRTTEAFF

V: TRBV27
size: NA
D: TRBD1
J: TRBJ1-4
DNA: TGTGCCAGCAGTTTAACCGGGACAGGGCATGAAAAACTGTTTTTT
CDR3: CASSLTGTGHEKLFF

V: TRBV15
size: few
D: NA
J: TRBJ1-1
DNA: TGTGCCACCAGCAGAGACGTCGGGAACACTGAAGCTTTCTTT
CDR3: CATSRDVGNTEAFF

V: TRBV19
size: few
D: NA
J: TRBJ1-5
DNA: TGTGCCAGTAGTTCGCTCGAGGGAAGCTATCAGCCCCAGCATTTT
CDR3: CASSSLEGSYQPQHF

V: TRBV3-1/TRBV3-2
size: NA
D: NA
J: TRBJ2-5
DNA: TGTGCCAGCAGCCAGCACCGGACACATATTATTCAAGAGACCCAGTACTTC
CDR3: CASSQHRTHIIQETQYF

V: TRBV5-5
size: NA
D: NA
J: TRBJ1-5
DNA: TGTGCCAGCAGCTTGTATCCCTCTACAGCGGGCAATCAGCCCCAGCATTTT
CDR3: CASSLYPSTAGNQPQHF

V: TRBV19
size: NA
D: TRBD2
J: TRBJ2-2
DNA: TGTGCCAGTAGCCGGACTAGATATACCGGGGAGCTGTTTTTT
CDR3: CASSRTRYTGELFF

V: TRBV4-1
size: NA
D: NA
J: TRBJ2-7
DNA: TGCGCCAGCAGCCTTCGGACAGCCTCTTCCTACGAGCAGTACTTC
CDR3: CASSLRTASSYEQYF

V: TRBV18
size: NA
D: NA
J: TRBJ1-2
DNA: TGTGCCAGCTCACCACTTCGAGGCAATGAGGCGGGCTACACCTTC
CDR3: CASSPLRGNEAGYTF

V: TRBV6-4
size: NA
D: NA
J: TRBJ2-1
DNA: TGTGCCAGCAGTGGCCCCAAGCGGAGCTCCTACAATGAGCAGTTCTTC
CDR3: CASSGPKRSSYNEQFF

V: TRBV18
size: NA
D: NA
J: TRBJ1-3
DNA: TGTGCCAGCTCACTCAGGTTCTCCTCTGGAAACACCATATATTTT
CDR3: CASSLRFSSGNTIYF

V: TRBV6-5
size: once
D: TRBD2
J: TRBJ2-7
DNA: TGTGCCAGCAGGACGGGAGGATCCCCCCGCGAGCAGTACTTC
CDR3: CASRTGGSPREQYF

V: TRBV19
size: NA
D: TRBD1
J: TRBJ1-5
DNA: TGTGCCAGTATCAAGGACAGGTTTAGCAATCAGCCCCAGCATTTT
CDR3: CASIKDRFSNQPQHF

V: TRBV6-5
size: NA
D: NA
J: TRBJ1-1
DNA: TGTGCCAGCAGTTGGGGCTTGACCCCGAACACTGAAGCTTTCTTT
CDR3: CASSWGLTPNTEAFF

V: TRBV5-1
size: NA
D: NA
J: TRBJ1-1
DNA: TGCGCCAGCAGCTTGGACTCGGGACAAGGGAACACTGAAGCTTTCTTT
CDR3: CASSLDSGQGNTEAFF

V: TRBV2
size: NA
D: NA
J: TRBJ1-1
DNA: TGTGCCAGCACAGGGAACACTGAAGCTTTCTTT
CDR3: CASTGNTEAFF

V: TRBV2
size: NA
D: NA
J: TRBJ2-7
DNA: TGTGCCAGCAGTTCCTCCCCGCTACAGGCCTACGAGCAGTACTTC
CDR3: CASSSSPLQAYEQYF

V: TRBV7-9
size: NA
D: NA
J: TRBJ2-6
DNA: TGTGCCAGCAGCTCATCTGGGGCCAACGTCCTGACTTTC
CDR3: CASSSSGANVLTF

V: TRBV28
size: NA
D: NA
J: TRBJ1-5
DNA: TGTGCCAGCAGTTTAAGGCCCGACGGCGGTCAGCCCCAGCATTTT
CDR3: CASSLRPDGGQPQHF

V: TRBV27
size: NA
D: NA
J: TRBJ1-5
DNA: TGTGCCAGCAGTTTTACACCTGATGGCAATCAGCCCCAGCATTTT
CDR3: CASSFTPDGNQPQHF

V: TRBV5-8
size: NA
D: NA
J: TRBJ1-2
DNA: TGTGCCAGCAGCTTGGGGGTGACTCCAAATAGCGCTAACTATGGCTACACCTTC
CDR3: CASSLGVTPNSANYGYTF

V: TRBV3-1/TRBV3-2
size: NA
D: NA
J: TRBJ1-4
DNA: TGTGCCAGCAGCCAAGAGTCCCTAATCGCCAGGGAGGGAACTAATGAAAAACTGTTTTTT
CDR3: CASSQESLIAREGTNEKLFF

V: TRBV2
size: NA
D: NA
J: TRBJ2-7
DNA: TGTGCCAGCAGCCCGGGGGTCTTCGAGCAGTACTTC
CDR3: CASSPGVFEQYF

V: TRBV3-1/TRBV3-2
size: NA
D: TRBD2
J: TRBJ2-7
DNA: TGTGCCAGCAGCCAAAGCGGGAGTTCCTACGAGCAGTACTTC
CDR3: CASSQSGSSYEQYF

V: TRBV4-3
size: NA
D: TRBD1
J: TRBJ2-3
DNA: TGCGCCAGCAGCCAAAACAGGGGGGCAGATACGCAGTATTTT
CDR3: CASSQNRGADTQYF

V: TRBV7-2
size: NA
D: TRBD1
J: TRBJ2-7
DNA: TGTGCCAGCAGCTTAGGACAGGGCGGCTCCTACGAGCAGTACTTC
CDR3: CASSLGQGGSYEQYF

V: TRBV5-4
size: NA
D: TRBD2
J: TRBJ2-7
DNA: TGTGCCAGCAGCCCCCGGGGCGGGGGAAGGTTCGGCGAGCAGTACTTC
CDR3: CASSPRGGGRFGEQYF

V: TRBV11-1
size: NA
D: NA
J: TRBJ2-5
DNA: TGTGCCAGCAGTCCACAGGAAGAGACCCAGTACTTC
CDR3: CASSPQEETQYF

V: TRBV19
size: NA
D: NA
J: TRBJ1-2
DNA: TGTGCCAGTACCCGCAGCCCCATGGGGGGAACAACTAACTATGGCTACACCTTC
CDR3: CASTRSPMGGTTNYGYTF

V: TRBV4-2
size: NA
D: NA
J: TRBJ1-4
DNA: TGTGCCAGCTCTCCCCGTGGGAGAACCTCAACTAATGAAAAACTGTTTTTT
CDR3: CASSPRGRTSTNEKLFF

V: TRBV3-1/TRBV3-2
size: NA
D: NA
J: TRBJ1-4
DNA: TGTGCCAGCAGCCAGGGCGGGGGCAGGGAAAAACTGTTTTTT
CDR3: CASSQGGGREKLFF

V: TRBV3-1/TRBV3-2
size: NA
D: TRBD1
J: TRBJ2-3
DNA: TGTGCCAGCAGCCCCCTAGGGGGCCGGGATACGCAGTATTTT
CDR3: CASSPLGGRDTQYF

V: TRBV2
size: NA
D: NA
J: TRBJ2-5
DNA: TGTGCCAGCAGTGAATGGTACACGCAGGAGACCCAGTACTTC
CDR3: CASSEWYTQETQYF

V: TRBV5-4
size: NA
D: TRBD2
J: TRBJ2-1
DNA: TGTGCCAGCAGTCCGATGACTAGCGGATACAATGAGCAGTTCTTC
CDR3: CASSPMTSGYNEQFF

V: TRBV5-8
size: NA
D: TRBD1
J: TRBJ2-5
DNA: TGTGCCAGCAGCTTGGGAGGGGGCGATGAGACCCAGTACTTC
CDR3: CASSLGGGDETQYF